This note documents a single T cell receptor (beta chain) sequence. This clone has just a few counts. Which antigen it targets is not known. No base quality values were provided; no much bigger clone lies one nucleotide off. This sample stems from a study of blood T cell repertoires in COVID-19 (dated by TCRdb to the early 2020s). For the wider study: The collaborator samples originated in the United States, Italy and Spain and spanned the acute and convalescent phases of COVID-19. The material from the prospective study consisted of cDNA or gDNA derived from T cells, B-cell-depleted T cells, or PBMCs. Deeply sampled blood TCRbeta repertoires from subjects exposed to, actively infected with, or recovered from COVID-19 were included in the dataset. A freely available public database, intended as a resource for researchers studying the immune response to SARS-CoV-2, is where the repertoires were released. Samples were obtained from the ongoing ImmuneRACE study (first 160 participants) and from over a thousand subjects provided by 6 global collaborators. Sample metadata almost always included a de-identified subject ID, COVID-19 status, age in years and sex. Where HLA class I and class II types were available, the types were taken from metadata supplied by the sample provider, not from assay-based typing. Beyond this particular receptor, the publication reports: The amount of clinical and demographic metadata varied by source and participant and was provided uncurated.

Collaborating institutions collected whole blood in K2EDTA tubes following their own protocols. For TCRbeta analysis, collaborator samples were shipped as frozen whole blood, as isolated PBMCs, or as DNA extracted from either sample type. The immunoSEQ Assay, a bias-controlled multiplex PCR, was used to amplify TCRbeta CDR3 regions from genomic DNA. The study's processing was this. Within the assay, amplification of reference gene primers was used to estimate how many nucleated cells each sample contained. To quantify the absolute abundance of each unique TCRbeta CDR3 rearrangement, sequence reads were collapsed and filtered. For each sample, productive Simpson clonality was calculated as the square root of Simpson's diversity index across productive rearrangements. Imported from immuneACCESS, the table was reduced by TCRdb to in-frame sequences with V and J called. These copies leave out some clones; in studies compared against another copy, an unresolved V gene accounts for under half, and the cause of the remainder is not known. V, J and clone size derive from that table, while D and trimming were established from the DNA sequence. The sample table holds approximately 100,000 clones, of which approximately 70% were seen once. Of the sample, approximately 6.2% is held by the ten largest clones.

Per the germline V gene, MDHEN is the CDR1 and SYDVKM is the CDR2. V is shortened by 2 bases, J by 1 base, and the region joining them spans 9 bases. Including the terminal cysteine and phenylalanine, the CDR3 comprises 15 residues. Kept here is only the CDR3 DNA, which spans 45 bases and is read in frame from base 1. The sequence joins TRBV28 to TRBJ1-3; the best D guess is TRBD1, with 5 bases matching. Sequencing was carried out using peripheral blood. This receptor was obtained from an elderly man with acute or convalescent COVID-19. CDR3 protein: CASSLRGVSGNTIYF. In nucleotides, the sequence is TGTGCCAGCAGTTTACGGGGGGTGTCTGGAAACACCATATATTTT. Supplemented by the reference TRBV28 and TRBJ1-3 proteins around the CDR3, the complete variable domain is DVKVTQSSRYLVKRTGEKVFLECVQDMDHENMFWYRQDPGLGLRLIYFSYDVKMKEKGDIPEGYSVSREKKERFSLILESASTNQTSMYLCASSLRGVSGNTIYFGEGSWLTVV.